This T cell receptor beta chain emerged from a study of cytomegalovirus exposure and HLA in healthy donors. Background on the study: The 95 to 150 validation repertoires, a later analysis reported, used the same platform as the 600 to 700 first-cohort repertoires.

Separate from the approximately 650-subject first cohort, the approximately 130-subject validation cohort was the one that the donors belonged to. TCRdb's copy holds only in-frame clones and misses some; the assay was immunoSEQ multiplex PCR. The repertoire has roughly 110,000 clones, about 87% of them found once; the top ten carry less than 2%. The sample holds a few counts of this clone. The V and J ends lost 2 bases and 3 bases, in that order; junction bases with no gene match: 12. The CDR3 has 17 residues. Germline lookup yields CDR1 MGHDK and CDR2 SYGVNS. The sequencing sample was made of PBMCs. The rearrangement links TRBV25-1 to TRBJ1-2, with TRBD1 matching over 7 bases. The receptor comes from a woman aged 18-29 years in good health and CMV-seropositive. CDR3 sequence (DNA): TGTGCCAGCAGTGAACAAGCCGGGACAGACTATTACTATGGCTACACCTTC. Translation gives CASSEQAGTDYYYGYTF.